What follows are 10 T cell receptor beta chains derived from one specimen sequenced in a study of cytomegalovirus exposure and HLA in healthy donors. In the PCR, 60 Vbeta and 13 Jbeta primers were used. The table came from immunoSEQ multiplex PCR; TCRdb's copy has only in-frame clones and leaves some out. This table has 100,000 to 150,000 clones, over 60% appearing once. The sample comprised PBMCs. The receptors stem from a woman in her sixties in good health and CMV-seronegative.

This clone came up once. The genes are TRBV20-1 and TRBJ2-3; D remains unclear. The V and J ends lost 8 bases and 11 bases respectively, with 14 bases between them. CDR1 DFQATT and CDR2 SNEGSKA come from the germline V gene (reference sequence). This CDR3 spans 10 amino acids. This CDR3 is CSPSSREQYF. The CDR3 region has the DNA TGCAGTCCCTCAAGCCGAGAGCAGTATTTT.

The CDR3 spells CASSLELTGELFF. CDR3 sequence (DNA): TGCGCCAGCAGCTTGGAGCTCACCGGGGAGCTGTTTTTT. The chain recombines TRBV5-1 with TRBJ2-2; D is unclear. The germline gives CDR1 SGHRS, CDR2 YFSETQ. The CDR3 length is 13 residues. Deletions cut 0 bases from V and 4 bases from J, with 4 bases between.

The V call is TRBV7-3, the J call TRBJ1-1; D remains unclear. CDR1 SGHTA and CDR2 FQGTGA come from the germline V gene. This CDR3 is 13 amino acids long. With 4 bases removed from V and 1 base from J, the gap between germline ends came to 7 bases. CDR3 amino acids: CASSYDTNTEAFF. DNA of the CDR3: TGTGCCAGCAGCTACGACACGAACACTGAAGCTTTCTTT. The full variable domain, in which reference TRBV7-3 and TRBJ1-1 provide the parts outside the CDR3, is GAGVSQTPSNKVTEKGKYVELRCDPISGHTALYWYRQSLGQGPEFLIYFQGTGAADDSGLPNDRFFAVRPEGSVSTLKIQRTERGDSAVYLCASSYDTNTEAFFGQGTRLTVV.

The chain employs TRBV5-1 and TRBJ1-3; D is uncertain. Trimming left V 0 bases short and J 0 bases short, with 7 bases between. CDR1 and CDR2 from the germline V gene are SGHRS and YFSETQ. The CDR3 has 15 amino acids. CDR3 amino acids: CASSLEQSSGNTIYF. The DNA for the CDR3 is TGCGCCAGCAGCTTGGAACAGAGCTCTGGAAACACCATATATTTT.

This chain joins TRBV7-8 and TRBJ2-2; TRBD1 aligns across 7 bases. The length of the CDR3 is 14 residues. With 5 bases clipped from V and 7 bases from J, the junction kept 7 bases outside the gene matches. Germline assignment: CDR1 SGHVS and CDR2 FQNEAQ. The CDR3 sequence: CASSRQGGGGELFF. CDR3 in DNA: TGTGCCAGCAGCCGACAGGGCGGAGGCGGGGAGCTGTTTTTT.

This rearrangement joins TRBV4-1 to TRBJ1-1; D may be TRBD1 (6 bases). CDR3 length: 14 amino acids. Trimming left V 0 bases short and J 6 bases short, with 11 bases between. CDR1 is MGHRA, CDR2 YSYEKL, per germline. The CDR3 protein is CASSQEPRTAEAFF. The CDR3, as DNA: TGCGCCAGCAGCCAAGAGCCCCGGACAGCTGAAGCTTTCTTT.

The chain uses TRBV18 and TRBJ1-2; D is uncertain. The CDR3 has 13 amino acids. Deletions cut 6 bases from V and 0 bases from J, with 8 bases between. Per the germline V gene, CDR1 is KGHSH and CDR2 is LQKENI. The CDR3 sequence is CASSYGPNYGYTF. CDR3 DNA: TGTGCCAGCTCTTACGGTCCTAACTATGGCTACACCTTC.

The chain carries TRBV18 and TRBJ1-1, with 11 bases aligning to TRBD1. The CDR3 contains 15 residues. Losses at the gene ends were 6 bases for V and 1 base for J; bases not matched to a gene: 4. CDR1 is KGHSH and CDR2 is LQKENI in the germline V gene. Written as DNA, the CDR3 is TGTGCCAGCTCTCTGGGACAGGGGGGGAACACTGAAGCTTTCTTT. As protein: CASSLGQGGNTEAFF.

A few counts support this clone. The rearrangement joins TRBV18 to TRBJ1-2, with 9 bases identical to TRBD1. The V gene's germline CDR1 is KGHSH and CDR2 LQKENI. With V trimmed by 5 bases and J by 5 bases, 3 bases remained unmatched. The CDR3 totals 13 residues. CDR3 protein: CASSSGQGYGYTF. DNA of the CDR3: TGTGCCAGCTCATCGGGACAGGGATATGGCTACACCTTC.

This clone has a handful of counts. This chain connects TRBV15 to TRBJ2-5, with TRBD2 matching 13 bases. Germline assignment: CDR1 LNHNV and CDR2 YYDKDF (reference sequence). CDR3 size: 19 residues. The trim removed 0 bases at V and 4 bases at J, leaving 11 bases unmatched. CDR3 sequence reads: CATSRDPPPTSGGGETQYF. In DNA form, the CDR3 reads TGTGCCACCAGCAGAGATCCCCCCCCTACTAGCGGGGGGGGAGAGACCCAGTACTTC. The entire variable domain, with the rest obtained from reference TRBV15 and TRBJ2-5, is as follows: DAMVIQNPRYQVTQFGKPVTLSCSQTLNHNVMYWYQQKSSQAPKLLFHYYDKDFNNEADTPDNFQSRRPNTSFCFLDIRSPGLGDTAMYLCATSRDPPPTSGGGETQYFGPGTRLLVL.